This TCR beta chain was found in a study of blood T cell repertoires in COVID-19. Study background: Donors in the United States, Italy and Spain gave samples during acute or convalescent COVID-19. PBMCs, B-cell-depleted T cells, or T cells provided the cDNA or gDNA that made up the material.

Authors' data handling: Estimates of nucleated cell counts were drawn from the amplification of reference gene primers. The method was immunoSEQ multiplex PCR; TCRdb's version includes in-frame clones alone and lacks a portion of them. That table furnishes V, J and clone size, whereas the DNA furnished D and trimming. The table has roughly 70,000 clones, 75% to 90% seen once. The sample taken for sequencing was peripheral blood. The clonotype comes from an elderly man with acute or convalescent COVID-19.

CDR3 in DNA: TGCGCCAGCAGCTTCGGCAGGGGCCCCCGAAATTCACCCCTCCACTTT. Its protein is CASSFGRGPRNSPLHF. V and J are TRBV5-1 and TRBJ1-6; a possible D gene is TRBD1 (6 bases). V was trimmed by 2 bases and J by 7 bases, leaving 16 bases between them. The CDR3 is made up of 16 amino acids. In germline, CDR1 is SGHRS, CDR2 YFSETQ.